These T cell receptor beta chains were read from a single sample in a study of T-cell memory formation after mild COVID-19. TCRdb reprocessed the 5' RACE reads with MiXCR, giving one entry per CDR3 protein. The data hold about 350,000 distinct CDR3 sequences, with around a fifth observed a single time. Sequencing used PBMCs or a T cell subset sorted from them (not recorded which). The receptors were sampled from a man aged 18-30 years who had mild COVID-19 (a few samples of this study predate the infection). Cell type and time point are not known. The CDR3 runs from the conserved cysteine through the conserved F or W. A D gene is named only where the DNA matches it firmly. Rows give clone size only sometimes, using once, few, many, or a class for an expanded clone.

TRBJ2-3	TRBV7-2	TRBD1	NA	CASSSYRGVGTDTQYF	TGTGCCAGCAGCTCCTACAGGGGAGTGGGCACAGATACGCAGTATTTT
TRBJ2-3	TRBV12-3/TRBV12-4	NA	NA	CASSGRGRADDTDTQYF	TGTGCCAGCAGTGGGCGGGGGCGAGCGGATGATACAGATACGCAGTATTTT
TRBJ1-1	TRBV7-9	TRBD1	few	CASSFRAGGPAFF	TGTGCCAGCAGCTTCCGTGCAGGGGGACCTGCTTTCTTT
TRBJ1-1	TRBV20-1	NA	NA	CSARAGSSTEAFF	TGCAGTGCTAGAGCAGGCTCAAGCACTGAAGCTTTCTTT
TRBJ1-1	TRBV4-1	NA	few	CASSDQQLFEAFF	TGCGCCAGCAGCGATCAACAGCTCTTCGAAGCTTTCTTT
TRBJ1-2	TRBV3-1	NA	NA	CASRPGHWDYGYTF	TGTGCCAGCAGGCCGGGACACTGGGACTATGGCTACACCTTC
TRBJ1-2	TRBV28	TRBD1	NA	CASSLGADRGNGYTF	TGTGCCAGCAGTTTAGGTGCGGACAGGGGCAATGGCTACACCTTC
TRBJ1-1	TRBV14	NA	few	CASSQMGNTEAFF	TGTGCCAGCAGCCAGATGGGGAACACTGAAGCTTTCTTT
TRBJ2-5	TRBV20-1	NA	NA	CSAGGHTQETQYF	TGCAGTGCTGGGGGACATACCCAAGAGACCCAGTACTTC
TRBJ2-1	TRBV18	NA	many	CASSGDSHNEQFF	TGTGCCAGCTCAGGGGACTCCCACAATGAGCAGTTCTTC
TRBJ1-6	TRBV9	NA	few	CASSVFGDTNSPLHF	TGTGCCAGCAGCGTATTCGGGGACACCAATTCACCCCTCCACTTT